One TCR beta chain is described in this entry. Its antigen remains unknown. The sample has other DNA sequences that encode this CDR3 too. This record comes from a study of shared clonotypes between healthy human individuals. Germline assignment: CDR1 SEHNR and CDR2 FQNEAQ (reference sequence). V lost 5 bases to trimming and J lost 2 bases; unmatched junction nucleotides: 6. There are 14 residues in the CDR3. The repertoire was sequenced with immunoSEQ multiplex PCR; TCRdb's copy has only in-frame clones and lacks some. The repertoire holds roughly 890,000 clones, with 80% to 95% as singletons. CD45RO-negative cells were positively selected for CCR7, leaving out terminally differentiated effector memory CD45RA+ cells. Regarding the study as a whole: Relative to clonotypes present in all four donors, those not shared had lower generation probabilities. Sequencing depth was a factor that was expected to affect clonotype sharing among donors.

This clonotype was obtained from a man aged 30 to 39 in good health. Source material: naive CD8+ T cells sorted from blood. This chain links TRBV7-9 with TRBJ2-7, with 7 bases identical to TRBD1. Here the CDR3 reads CASSRRQGPYEQYF. As DNA, the CDR3 is TGTGCCAGCAGCAGAAGACAGGGCCCCTACGAGCAGTACTTC.